This TCR beta chain stems from a study of blood T cell repertoires in COVID-19. For the study at large: Donors in the United States, Italy and Spain gave samples during acute or convalescent COVID-19. The analysed material was cDNA or gDNA that came from T cells, B-cell-depleted T cells, or PBMCs.

In the authors' methods: Estimated nucleated cell counts came from reference gene primer amplification. The data were produced by immunoSEQ multiplex PCR, yet TCRdb's version contains in-frame clones alone and is incomplete. That table furnishes V, J and clone size, whereas the DNA furnished D and trimming. The profile covers just under 90,000 clones, with 55% to 75% appearing a single time and roughly 14% taken by the ten largest. The CDR3 spans 14 residues. Germline V gene lookup returns CDR1 SGHTA and CDR2 FQGNSA. V lost 3 bases, J lost 3 bases, and 9 bases lay in between. Source material: peripheral blood. V and J are TRBV7-2 and TRBJ2-1; a weak D match, TRBD1 (5 bases). The sequence was collected from an elderly woman with acute or convalescent COVID-19. The CDR3 DNA reads TGTGCCAGCAGCTTGGGGCCCCGCTACAATGAGCAGTTCTTC. This sequence encodes CASSLGPRYNEQFF.